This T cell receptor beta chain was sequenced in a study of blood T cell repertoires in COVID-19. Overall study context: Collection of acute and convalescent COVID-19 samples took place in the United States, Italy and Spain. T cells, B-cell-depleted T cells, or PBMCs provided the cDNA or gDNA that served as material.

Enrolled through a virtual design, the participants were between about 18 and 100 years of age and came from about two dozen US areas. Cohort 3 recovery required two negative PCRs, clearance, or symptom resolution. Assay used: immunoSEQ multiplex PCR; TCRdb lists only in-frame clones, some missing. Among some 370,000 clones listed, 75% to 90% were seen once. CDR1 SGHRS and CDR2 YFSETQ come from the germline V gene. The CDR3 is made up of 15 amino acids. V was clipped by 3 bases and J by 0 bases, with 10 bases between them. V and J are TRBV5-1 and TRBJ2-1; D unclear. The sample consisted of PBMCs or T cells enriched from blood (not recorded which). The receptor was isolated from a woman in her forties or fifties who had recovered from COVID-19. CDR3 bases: TGCGCCAGCAGCTACGACTCGAGCTCCTACAATGAGCAGTTCTTC. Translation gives CASSYDSSSYNEQFF.